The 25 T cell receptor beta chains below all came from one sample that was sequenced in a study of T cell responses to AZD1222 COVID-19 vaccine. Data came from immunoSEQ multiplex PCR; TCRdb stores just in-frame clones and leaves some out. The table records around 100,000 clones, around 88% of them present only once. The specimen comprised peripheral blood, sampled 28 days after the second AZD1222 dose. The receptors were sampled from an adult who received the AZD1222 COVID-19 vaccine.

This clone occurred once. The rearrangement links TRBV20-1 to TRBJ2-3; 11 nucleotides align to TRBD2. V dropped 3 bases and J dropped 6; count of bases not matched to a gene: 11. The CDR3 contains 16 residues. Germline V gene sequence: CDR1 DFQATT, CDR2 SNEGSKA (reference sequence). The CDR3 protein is CSASGASGGPTDTQYF. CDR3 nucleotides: TGCAGTGCTAGTGGGGCTAGCGGGGGGCCAACGGATACGCAGTATTTT.

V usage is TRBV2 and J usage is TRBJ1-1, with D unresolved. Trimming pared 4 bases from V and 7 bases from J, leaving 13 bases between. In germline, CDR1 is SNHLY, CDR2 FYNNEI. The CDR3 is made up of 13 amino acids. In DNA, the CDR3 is TGTGCCAGCAGTGCAACCCGGGATCTTGAAGCTTTCTTT. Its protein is CASSATRDLEAFF. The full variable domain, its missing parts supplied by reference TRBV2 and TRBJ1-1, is EPEVTQTPSHQVTQMGQEVILRCVPISNHLYFYWYRQILGQKVEFLVSFYNNEISEKSEIFDDQFSVERPDGSNFTLKIRSTKLEDSAMYFCASSATRDLEAFFGQGTRLTVV.

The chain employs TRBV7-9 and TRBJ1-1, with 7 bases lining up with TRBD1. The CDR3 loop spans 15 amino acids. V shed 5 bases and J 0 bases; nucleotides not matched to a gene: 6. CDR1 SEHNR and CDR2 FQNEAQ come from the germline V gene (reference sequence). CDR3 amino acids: CASSENRGMNTEAFF. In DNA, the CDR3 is TGTGCCAGCAGCGAAAACAGGGGCATGAACACTGAAGCTTTCTTT.

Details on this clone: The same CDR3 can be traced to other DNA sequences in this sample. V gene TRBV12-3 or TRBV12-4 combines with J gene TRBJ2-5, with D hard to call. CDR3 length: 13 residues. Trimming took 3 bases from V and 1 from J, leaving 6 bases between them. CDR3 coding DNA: TGTGCCAGCAGTTTGGCTAGCCAAGAGACCCAGTACTTC. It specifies CASSLASQETQYF.

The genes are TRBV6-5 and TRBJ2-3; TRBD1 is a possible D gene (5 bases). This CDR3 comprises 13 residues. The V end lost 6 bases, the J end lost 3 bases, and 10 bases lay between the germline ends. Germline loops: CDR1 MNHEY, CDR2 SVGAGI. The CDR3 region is CASRDSGTDTQYF. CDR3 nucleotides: TGTGCCAGCAGAGACTCAGGGACAGATACGCAGTATTTT.

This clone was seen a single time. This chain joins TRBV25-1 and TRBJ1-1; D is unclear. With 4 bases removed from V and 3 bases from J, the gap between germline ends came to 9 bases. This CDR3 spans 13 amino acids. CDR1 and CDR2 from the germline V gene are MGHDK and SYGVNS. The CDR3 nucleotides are TGTGCCAGCAGTGCTGGGGAGTACACTGAAGCTTTCTTT. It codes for CASSAGEYTEAFF. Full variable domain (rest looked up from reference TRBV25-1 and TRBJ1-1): EADIYQTPRYLVIGTGKKITLECSQTMGHDKMYWYQQDPGMELHLIHYSYGVNSTEKGDLSSESTVSRIRTEHFPLTLESARPSHTSQYLCASSAGEYTEAFFGQGTRLTVV.

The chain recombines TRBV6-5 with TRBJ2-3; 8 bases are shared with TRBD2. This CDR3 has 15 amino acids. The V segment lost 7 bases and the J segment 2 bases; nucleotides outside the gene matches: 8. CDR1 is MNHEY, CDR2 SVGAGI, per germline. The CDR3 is CASMSSGGLTDTQYF. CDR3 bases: TGTGCCAGCATGTCAAGCGGGGGCCTCACAGATACGCAGTATTTT.

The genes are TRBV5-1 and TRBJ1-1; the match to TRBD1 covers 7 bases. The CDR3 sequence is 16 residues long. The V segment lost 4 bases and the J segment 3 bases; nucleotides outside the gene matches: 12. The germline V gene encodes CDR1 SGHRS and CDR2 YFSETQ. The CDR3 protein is CASSPTPGTDYTEAFF. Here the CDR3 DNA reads TGCGCCAGCAGCCCTACCCCCGGGACAGACTACACTGAAGCTTTCTTT.

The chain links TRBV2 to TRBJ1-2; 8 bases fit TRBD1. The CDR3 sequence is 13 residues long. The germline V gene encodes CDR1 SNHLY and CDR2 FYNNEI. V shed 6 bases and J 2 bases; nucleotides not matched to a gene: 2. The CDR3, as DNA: TGTGCCAGCAGGACAGGGGCCAACTATGGCTACACCTTC. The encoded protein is CASRTGANYGYTF.

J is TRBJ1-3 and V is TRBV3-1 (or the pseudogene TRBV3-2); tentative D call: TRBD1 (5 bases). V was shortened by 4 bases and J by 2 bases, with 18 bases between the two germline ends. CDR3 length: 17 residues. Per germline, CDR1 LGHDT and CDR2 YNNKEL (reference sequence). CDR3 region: CASSLTGLGATGNTIYF. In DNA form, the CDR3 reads TGTGCCAGCAGCCTTACCGGCCTAGGGGCGACTGGAAACACCATATATTTT.

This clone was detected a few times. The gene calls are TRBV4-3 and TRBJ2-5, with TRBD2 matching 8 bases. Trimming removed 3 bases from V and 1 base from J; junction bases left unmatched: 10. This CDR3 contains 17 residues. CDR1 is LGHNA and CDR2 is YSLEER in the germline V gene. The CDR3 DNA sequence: TGCGCCAGCAGCCAGGCGCCCTCGGGGGGGGCCCAAGAGACCCAGTACTTC. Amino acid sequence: CASSQAPSGGAQETQYF.

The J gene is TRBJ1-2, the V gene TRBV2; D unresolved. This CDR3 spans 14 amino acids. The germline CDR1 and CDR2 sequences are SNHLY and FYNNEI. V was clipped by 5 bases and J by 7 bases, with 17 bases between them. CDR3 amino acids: CASSRTQSPLGYTF. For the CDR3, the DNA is TGTGCCAGCAGTAGGACCCAGTCTCCCCTTGGCTACACCTTC.

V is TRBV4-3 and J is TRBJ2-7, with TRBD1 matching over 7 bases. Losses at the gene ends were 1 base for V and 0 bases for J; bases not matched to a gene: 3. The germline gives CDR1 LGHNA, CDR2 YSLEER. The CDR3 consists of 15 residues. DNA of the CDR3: TGCGCCAGCAGCCAAGTCCGGGACAGCTCCTACGAGCAGTACTTC. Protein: CASSQVRDSSYEQYF.

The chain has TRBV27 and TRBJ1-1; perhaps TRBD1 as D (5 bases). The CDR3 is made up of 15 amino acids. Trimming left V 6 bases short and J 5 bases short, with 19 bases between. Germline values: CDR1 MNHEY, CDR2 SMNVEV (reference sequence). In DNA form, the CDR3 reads TGTGCCAGCAGCCAAATGGCGGCAGGGAAAACTGAAGCTTTCTTT. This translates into CASSQMAAGKTEAFF.

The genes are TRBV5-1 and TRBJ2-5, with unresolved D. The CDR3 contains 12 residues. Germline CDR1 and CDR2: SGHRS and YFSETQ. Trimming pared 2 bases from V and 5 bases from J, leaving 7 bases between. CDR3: CASSLGSETQYF. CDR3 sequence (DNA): TGCGCCAGCAGCTTAGGGTCGGAGACCCAGTACTTC.

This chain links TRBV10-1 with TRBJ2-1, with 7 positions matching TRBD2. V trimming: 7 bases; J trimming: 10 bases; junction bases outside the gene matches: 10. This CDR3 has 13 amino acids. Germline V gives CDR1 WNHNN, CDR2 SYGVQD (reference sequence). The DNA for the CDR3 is TGCGCCAGCATCCTAGCGGCCTTAAGAGAGCAGTTCTTC. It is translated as CASILAALREQFF.

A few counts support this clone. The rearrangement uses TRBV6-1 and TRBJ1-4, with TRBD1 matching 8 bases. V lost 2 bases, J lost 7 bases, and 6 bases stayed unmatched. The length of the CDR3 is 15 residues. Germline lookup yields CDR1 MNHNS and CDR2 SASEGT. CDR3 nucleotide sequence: TGTGCCAGCAGTGAACTTACGGGACAGGCTGAAAAACTGTTTTTT. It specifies CASSELTGQAEKLFF.

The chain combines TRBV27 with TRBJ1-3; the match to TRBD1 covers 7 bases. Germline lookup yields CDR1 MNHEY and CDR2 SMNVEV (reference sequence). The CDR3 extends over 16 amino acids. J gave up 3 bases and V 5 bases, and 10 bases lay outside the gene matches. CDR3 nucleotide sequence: TGTGCCAGCAGTACCCGACAGGGAGTGAGTGGAAACACCATATATTTT. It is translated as CASSTRQGVSGNTIYF.

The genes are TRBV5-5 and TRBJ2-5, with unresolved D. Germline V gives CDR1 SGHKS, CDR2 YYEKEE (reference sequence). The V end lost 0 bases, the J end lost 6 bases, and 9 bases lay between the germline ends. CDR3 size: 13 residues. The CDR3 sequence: CASSLGLLQTQYF. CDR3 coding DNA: TGTGCCAGCAGCTTGGGGTTGTTGCAGACCCAGTACTTC.

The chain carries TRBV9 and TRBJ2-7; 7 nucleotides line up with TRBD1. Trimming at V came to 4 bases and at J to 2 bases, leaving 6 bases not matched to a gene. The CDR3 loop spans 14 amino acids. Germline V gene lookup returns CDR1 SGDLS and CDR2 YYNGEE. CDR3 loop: CASSPQQGTYEQYF. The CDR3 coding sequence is TGTGCCAGCAGCCCACAACAGGGGACCTACGAGCAGTACTTC. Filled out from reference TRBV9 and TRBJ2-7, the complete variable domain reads DSGVTQTPKHLITATGQRVTLRCSPRSGDLSVYWYQQSLDQGLQFLIQYYNGEERAKGNILERFSAQQFPDLHSELNLSSLELGDSALYFCASSPQQGTYEQYFGPGTRLTVT.

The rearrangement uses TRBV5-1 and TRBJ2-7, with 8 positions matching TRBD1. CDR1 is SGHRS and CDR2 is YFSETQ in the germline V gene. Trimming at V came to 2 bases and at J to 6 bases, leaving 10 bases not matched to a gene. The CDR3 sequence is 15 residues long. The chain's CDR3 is CASSFLQGAQGEQYF. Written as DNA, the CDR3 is TGCGCCAGCAGCTTTCTTCAGGGGGCGCAGGGCGAGCAGTACTTC.

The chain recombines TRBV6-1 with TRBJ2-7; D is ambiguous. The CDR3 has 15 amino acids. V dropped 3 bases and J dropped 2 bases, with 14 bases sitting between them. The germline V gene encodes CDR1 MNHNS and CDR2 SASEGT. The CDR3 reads CASSDATVVTYEQYF. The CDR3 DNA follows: TGTGCCAGCAGTGACGCGACTGTCGTTACCTACGAGCAGTACTTC.

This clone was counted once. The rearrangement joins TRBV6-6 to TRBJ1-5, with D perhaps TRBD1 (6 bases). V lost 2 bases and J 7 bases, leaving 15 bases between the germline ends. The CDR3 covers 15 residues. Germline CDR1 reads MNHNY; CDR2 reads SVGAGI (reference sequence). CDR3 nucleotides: TGTGCCAGCAGTTACCTTACAGGGAATAGGCAGCCCCAGCATTTT. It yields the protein CASSYLTGNRQPQHF.

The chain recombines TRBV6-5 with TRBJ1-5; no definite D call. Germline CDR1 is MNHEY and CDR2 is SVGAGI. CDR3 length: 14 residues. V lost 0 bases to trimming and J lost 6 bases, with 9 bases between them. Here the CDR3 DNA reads TGTGCCAGCAGTTACTCGAGGATTGGTCAGCCCCAGCATTTT. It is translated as CASSYSRIGQPQHF.

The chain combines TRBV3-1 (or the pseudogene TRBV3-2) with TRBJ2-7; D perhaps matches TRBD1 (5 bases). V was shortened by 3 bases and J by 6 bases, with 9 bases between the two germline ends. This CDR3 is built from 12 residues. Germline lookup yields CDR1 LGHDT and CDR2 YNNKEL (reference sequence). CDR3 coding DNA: TGTGCCAGCAGCCATTTCAGGGCCGAGCAGTACTTC. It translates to CASSHFRAEQYF.